A single sample is the source of the 29 T cell receptor beta chains below, sequenced in a study of blood T cell repertoires in COVID-19. Some clones are missing from TCRdb's copy, which holds only in-frame ones; the method was immunoSEQ multiplex PCR. Here the sample spans roughly 700,000 clones, over 80% being singletons. The source material was peripheral blood. All receptors derive from a woman between 18 and 29 years old with acute or convalescent COVID-19.

J is TRBJ2-1 and V is TRBV10-3; tentative D call: TRBD2 (5 bases). The V end lost 5 bases, the J end lost 6 bases, and 11 bases lay between the germline ends. The CDR3 totals 13 residues. Per germline, CDR1 ENHRY and CDR2 SYGVKD. CDR3 amino acids: CAISPSRGNEQFF. The CDR3, as DNA: TGTGCCATCAGTCCGTCCCGGGGCAATGAGCAGTTCTTC.

This chain uses TRBV7-2 with TRBJ1-1; perhaps TRBD1 as D (5 bases). The CDR3 contains 15 residues. The germline V and J ends were trimmed by 4 bases and 0 bases, with 12 bases remaining between them. Germline CDR1 SGHTA, CDR2 FQGNSA. CDR3 in DNA: TGTGCCAGCAGCTCTCAGGGCGGCATGAACACTGAAGCTTTCTTT. It translates to CASSSQGGMNTEAFF.

The sample holds a few counts of this clone. This chain links TRBV5-1 with TRBJ1-5; 7 bases are shared with TRBD1. Germline V CDR1 and CDR2: SGHRS, YFSETQ. Trimming removed 4 bases from V and 0 bases from J; junction bases left unmatched: 10. This CDR3 spans 17 amino acids. The CDR3 reads CASSGDRVYYSNQPQHF. CDR3 nucleotide sequence: TGCGCCAGCAGCGGTGACAGGGTCTACTATAGCAATCAGCCCCAGCATTTT. Variable domain in full (rest from reference TRBV5-1 and TRBJ1-5): KAGVTQTPRYLIKTRGQQVTLSCSPISGHRSVSWYQQTPGQGLQFLFEYFSETQRNKGNFPGRFSGRQFSNSRSEMNVSTLELGDSALYLCASSGDRVYYSNQPQHFGDGTRLSIL.

The chain joins TRBV6-1 to TRBJ1-3, with unresolved D. Trimming removed 3 bases at V and 4 bases at J, with 16 bases between. The CDR3 spans 16 residues. CDR1 is MNHNS, CDR2 SASEGT, per germline. This chain's CDR3 is CASSDLDVMEGNTIYF. The CDR3 nucleotides read TGTGCCAGCAGTGACCTCGACGTGATGGAGGGAAACACCATATATTTT.

This chain connects TRBV19 to TRBJ1-1; possible D gene TRBD1, 6 bases. Germline V lookup: CDR1 LNHDA, CDR2 SQIVND (reference sequence). The CDR3 is 14 residues long. The ends were cut back, 7 bases at V and 4 bases at J, with 16 bases in the middle. CDR3 DNA: TGTGCCAGTACTCATGGGGGGGCGCGCACTGAAGCTTTCTTT. This gives the protein CASTHGGARTEAFF.

Worth noting for this clone: Different DNA sequences within this sample yield the same CDR3. This sequence joins TRBV3-1 (or the pseudogene TRBV3-2) and TRBJ1-2, with D perhaps matching TRBD1 (5 bases). Trimming pared 4 bases from V and 8 bases from J, leaving 8 bases between. The CDR3 length is 11 residues. Germline CDR1 reads LGHDT; CDR2 reads YNNKEL (reference sequence). CDR3: CASSLRGGYTF. CDR3 bases: TGTGCCAGCAGCCTTAGGGGAGGCTACACCTTC.

This chain joins TRBV30 and TRBJ2-2, with TRBD2 matching 8 bases. This CDR3 has 15 residues. With 1 base clipped from V and 4 bases from J, the junction kept 5 bases outside the gene matches. Germline CDR1 and CDR2: GTSNPN and SVGIG (reference sequence). The DNA of the CDR3 is TGTGCCTGGAGTGGAGGGACTAGGACCACCGGGGAGCTGTTTTTT. Its protein is CAWSGGTRTTGELFF.

CDR3 loop: CASRGQWDSPLHF. The DNA of the CDR3 is TGTGCCAGCAGGGGACAGTGGGATTCACCCCTCCACTTT. The rearrangement joins TRBV6-5 to TRBJ1-6; TRBD1 agrees at 7 bases. V trimming: 6 bases; J trimming: 8 bases; junction bases outside the gene matches: 4. The CDR3 runs to 13 residues. Germline CDR1 and CDR2: MNHEY and SVGAGI.

This chain connects TRBV5-1 to TRBJ2-1; 9 positions match TRBD2. The junction had 6 bases not matched to a gene; V was cut back by 7 bases and J by 4 bases. The germline gives CDR1 SGHRS, CDR2 YFSETQ. This CDR3 is 14 amino acids long. CDR3 amino acids: CASGAGGLYNEQFF. The CDR3 DNA sequence: TGCGCCAGCGGAGCGGGGGGCCTTTACAATGAGCAGTTCTTC.

This chain joins TRBV4-3 and TRBJ2-1; TRBD2 matches 7 bases. The CDR3 totals 16 residues. Germline lookup yields CDR1 LGHNA and CDR2 YSLEER. Germline trimming cut 2 bases from V and 0 bases from J; bases unmatched to any gene: 4. CDR3 nucleotide sequence: TGCGCCAGCAGCCAATCCCTAGCGGTCTCCTACAATGAGCAGTTCTTC. Translated, it gives CASSQSLAVSYNEQFF.

The chain couples TRBV28 to TRBJ2-7; 7 nucleotides agree with TRBD1. The trim removed 2 bases at V and 2 bases at J, leaving 6 bases unmatched. The CDR3 has 15 residues. Germline V lookup: CDR1 MDHEN, CDR2 SYDVKM. CDR3 nucleotides: TGTGCCAGCAGTTTACCCGACAGGGCACCCTACGAGCAGTACTTC. It specifies CASSLPDRAPYEQYF.

V and J are TRBV4-1 and TRBJ1-5; D remains unclear. The V gene's germline CDR1 is MGHRA and CDR2 YSYEKL. Between the trimmed V and J ends, which lost 5 bases and 0 bases, there was a span of 11 bases. CDR3 length: 15 amino acids. The CDR3 sequence: CASSSSIDSNQPQHF. CDR3 bases: TGCGCCAGCAGCTCCTCCATAGATAGCAATCAGCCCCAGCATTTT.

The chain uses TRBV5-5 and TRBJ1-5; 8 bases align to TRBD1. The CDR3 has 16 amino acids. V trimming: 3 bases; J trimming: 4 bases; junction bases outside the gene matches: 9. Germline assignment: CDR1 SGHKS and CDR2 YYEKEE (reference sequence). Written as DNA, the CDR3 is TGTGCCAGCAGCTCACAGGGGGTTGAAGGAAATCAGCCCCAGCATTTT. Translating gives CASSSQGVEGNQPQHF.

The table lists this clone with a count of one. The J gene is TRBJ1-6, the V gene TRBV15, with 7 bases matching TRBD1. V gave up 2 bases and J gave up 8 bases; unmatched junction bases: 0. Germline CDR1 and CDR2: LNHNV and YYDKDF (reference sequence). The CDR3 consists of 13 residues. DNA of the CDR3: TGTGCCACCAGCAGACAGGGGGATTCACCCCTCCACTTT. Protein product: CATSRQGDSPLHF.

V gene TRBV2 combines with J gene TRBJ1-2, with 9 bases that match TRBD1. This CDR3 is 14 amino acids long. CDR1 is SNHLY and CDR2 is FYNNEI in the germline V gene. V dropped 4 bases and J dropped 9; count of bases not matched to a gene: 9. CDR3 nucleotides: TGTGCCAGCAGTGCCACAGGGGGCCTTTTGAGCTACACCTTC. Its translation is CASSATGGLLSYTF. The full variable domain, rest sourced from reference TRBV2 and TRBJ1-2, is EPEVTQTPSHQVTQMGQEVILRCVPISNHLYFYWYRQILGQKVEFLVSFYNNEISEKSEIFDDQFSVERPDGSNFTLKIRSTKLEDSAMYFCASSATGGLLSYTFGSGTRLTVV.

The J gene is TRBJ2-1, the V gene TRBV9; D is perhaps TRBD2 (5 bases). The V gene's germline CDR1 is SGDLS and CDR2 YYNGEE. The CDR3 loop spans 14 amino acids. With 2 bases removed from V and 5 bases from J, the gap between germline ends came to 11 bases. The CDR3 sequence is CASSVTGNHNEQFF. CDR3 nucleotides: TGTGCCAGCAGCGTTACGGGAAACCACAATGAGCAGTTCTTC.

The chain has TRBV5-6 and TRBJ1-2; 9 bases map to TRBD1. V shed 0 bases, J shed 4 bases, and the junction held 4 bases outside the gene matches. The length of the CDR3 is 15 residues. In germline, CDR1 is SGHDT, CDR2 YYEEEE. DNA for the CDR3: TGTGCCAGCAGCTTGGGGACAGGGGTAATCTATGGCTACACCTTC. This codes for CASSLGTGVIYGYTF.

The CDR3 DNA reads TGTGCCAGCAATCCGAAATTCCAGGGCAGAGATACGCAGTATTTT. This translates into CASNPKFQGRDTQYF. V gene TRBV6-5 combines with J gene TRBJ2-3, with a possible D match to TRBD1 (5 bases). V was shortened by 7 bases and J by 5 bases, with 19 bases between the two germline ends. The CDR3 length is 15 residues. CDR1 is MNHEY and CDR2 is SVGAGI in the germline V gene.

The chain is built from TRBV19 and TRBJ1-1; weak D call: TRBD1 (6 bases). CDR3 length: 14 residues. From germline, CDR1 is LNHDA and CDR2 SQIVND (reference sequence). V was clipped by 1 base and J by 8 bases, with 14 bases between them. DNA of the CDR3: TGTGCCAGTAGTATAGGAAGACAGGCACGGGAAGCTTTCTTT. Encoded protein: CASSIGRQAREAFF.

This chain connects TRBV5-5 to TRBJ2-7; the D gene is possibly TRBD2 (6 bases). Germline values: CDR1 SGHKS, CDR2 YYEKEE (reference sequence). The CDR3 is made up of 12 amino acids. V gave up 0 bases and J gave up 5 bases, with 6 bases separating them. The CDR3: CASSLGGDEQYF. CDR3 bases: TGTGCCAGCAGCTTGGGGGGGGACGAGCAGTACTTC.

This chain joins TRBV10-3 and TRBJ2-1; a weak D match, TRBD2 (7 bases). The CDR3 contains 13 residues. CDR1 is ENHRY and CDR2 is SYGVKD in the germline V gene. V was trimmed by 11 bases and J by 6 bases, leaving 17 bases between them. CDR3 protein: CAAGGPGGNEQFF. CDR3 in DNA: TGTGCCGCCGGGGGCCCGGGAGGCAATGAGCAGTTCTTC.

The V call is TRBV3-1 (or the pseudogene TRBV3-2), the J call TRBJ2-1; 10 bases are shared with TRBD2. Germline CDR1 reads LGHDT; CDR2 reads YNNKEL (reference sequence). This CDR3 comprises 15 residues. V was pared by 5 bases and J by 9 bases, with 10 bases of the junction left unmatched. The CDR3 loop is CASSNERGGIVEQFF. DNA for the CDR3: TGTGCCAGCAGCAACGAGCGGGGGGGCATTGTTGAGCAGTTCTTC.

The V gene is TRBV4-1, the J gene TRBJ2-7, with TRBD1 matching over 7 bases. The CDR3 spans 16 residues. Unmatched junction bases numbered 9, after V lost 4 bases and J lost 0 bases. The germline V gene has CDR1 MGHRA and CDR2 YSYEKL. The CDR3 DNA reads as TGCGCCAGCAGCCTCGCGACAGGGCCCATCTCCTACGAGCAGTACTTC. It codes for CASSLATGPISYEQYF.

This chain connects TRBV18 to TRBJ1-5; 9 nucleotides agree with TRBD1. V gave up 2 bases and J gave up 7 bases; unmatched junction bases: 6. Germline values: CDR1 KGHSH, CDR2 LQKENI. The CDR3 loop spans 15 amino acids. The CDR3 DNA sequence: TGTGCCAGCTCACCATCGGGACAGGGAGGGCAGCCCCAGCATTTT. Residues: CASSPSGQGGQPQHF.

This chain joins TRBV28 and TRBJ1-1, with 7 bases matching TRBD1. CDR3 length: 15 residues. Germline V gives CDR1 MDHEN, CDR2 SYDVKM. V lost 4 bases to trimming and J lost 2 bases; unmatched junction nucleotides: 7. CDR3 sequence reads: CASSSSWTGNTEAFF. CDR3 DNA sequence: TGTGCCAGCAGTTCCTCCTGGACAGGAAACACTGAAGCTTTCTTT.

This sequence joins TRBV29-1 and TRBJ1-1; a possible D gene is TRBD1 (5 bases). CDR3 length equals 13 residues. Trimming removed 3 bases from V and 3 bases from J, with 11 bases in between. Germline CDR1 reads SQVTM; CDR2 reads ANQGSEA. CDR3 protein: CSVDPSGDTEAFF. Here the CDR3 DNA reads TGCAGCGTTGATCCGTCGGGGGACACTGAAGCTTTCTTT.

The rearrangement joins TRBV19 to TRBJ1-6; tentative D call: TRBD1 (6 bases). The CDR3 runs to 12 residues. V dropped 5 bases and J dropped 15 bases, with 14 bases sitting between them. Germline CDR1 reads LNHDA; CDR2 reads SQIVND (reference sequence). CDR3 nucleotide sequence: TGTGCCAGTAGTTTTACACAGGGACACCTCCACTTT. Its protein product is CASSFTQGHLHF.

V usage is TRBV7-9 and J usage is TRBJ1-2; no reliable D call. This CDR3 spans 15 amino acids. The V and J ends lost 5 bases and 8 bases respectively, with 21 bases between them. Germline values: CDR1 SEHNR, CDR2 FQNEAQ (reference sequence). DNA for the CDR3: TGTGCCAGCAGCCCGGCGGCTGGAAACTATCGGGGCTACACCTTC. As protein: CASSPAAGNYRGYTF.

V is TRBV11-2 and J is TRBJ1-2; the D gene is possibly TRBD1 (6 bases). CDR1 and CDR2 from the germline V gene are SGHAT and FQNNGV. V shed 5 bases and J shed 8 bases, with 27 bases lying between them. The CDR3 loop spans 17 amino acids. The CDR3 sequence is CASSAGVVGARGEGYTF. CDR3 DNA sequence: TGTGCCAGCAGCGCAGGCGTAGTAGGGGCCAGGGGAGAAGGCTACACCTTC.